These 19 T cell receptor beta chains came from one sample sequenced in a study of blood T cells in healthy people across ages. PCR was performed a second time for about 7 to 12 cycles using a sample-barcoded 5' primer and a J-beta primer mix. TCRdb passed the 5' RACE reads through MiXCR, listing each CDR3 protein once. Of 1.4 million to 1.5 million distinct CDR3 sequences in the sample, 35% to 45% were seen once. Sequencing was carried out using blood. These receptors were obtained from a woman aged 18-29 years in good health.

This clonotype occurred many times. V and J are TRBV20-1 and TRBJ2-1; perhaps TRBD2 as D (5 bases). V lost 4 bases, J lost 6 bases, and 19 bases lay in between. This CDR3 has 15 residues. Germline V gene data show CDR1 as DFQATT and CDR2 as SNEGSKA (reference sequence). The CDR3 reads CSAISSRQRTNEQFF. The DNA for the CDR3 is TGCAGTGCTATCTCGTCCAGGCAGCGGACCAATGAGCAGTTCTTC.

The chain is built from TRBV20-1 and TRBJ1-1, with TRBD1 matching 10 bases. V was pared by 2 bases and J by 3 bases, with 6 bases of the junction left unmatched. Germline CDR1 and CDR2: DFQATT and SNEGSKA (reference sequence). The CDR3 consists of 15 residues. CDR3: CSARRDRGFDTEAFF. The CDR3 DNA sequence: TGCAGTGCTAGAAGGGACAGGGGTTTCGACACTGAAGCTTTCTTT.

V usage is TRBV4-1 and J usage is TRBJ1-2, with a possible D match to TRBD1 (5 bases). Trimming left V 0 bases short and J 7 bases short, with 9 bases between. The germline V gene has CDR1 MGHRA and CDR2 YSYEKL. The CDR3 contains 13 residues. The CDR3 coding sequence is TGCGCCAGCAGCCAAGAGTCAGGGTGTGGCTACACCTTC. This gives the protein CASSQESGCGYTF.

The chain carries TRBV28 and TRBJ2-4; 7 bases agree with TRBD1. After removal of 4 bases from V and 5 bases from J, the junction contained 2 bases not matched to a gene. Germline V CDR1 and CDR2: MDHEN, SYDVKM. This CDR3 has 13 amino acids. For the CDR3, the DNA is TGTGCCAGCAGTTACACAGGGGAAAACATTCAGTACTTC. Its protein is CASSYTGENIQYF.

This clonotype was observed many times. This chain links TRBV28 with TRBJ2-3, with D possibly called TRBD1 or TRBD2 (5 bases each). V lost 5 bases and J 5 bases, leaving 20 bases between the germline ends. CDR1 is MDHEN, CDR2 SYDVKM, per germline. The CDR3 spans 16 residues. The CDR3 bases are TGTGCCAGCAGTCCTCCGCCGGGGCGGCTAGGAGATACGCAGTATTTT. Translating it yields CASSPPPGRLGDTQYF.

This rearrangement joins TRBV7-9 to TRBJ2-2; D is ambiguous. The germline gives CDR1 SEHNR, CDR2 FQNEAQ (reference sequence). Between the trimmed V and J ends, which lost 8 bases and 0 bases, there was a span of 4 bases. The CDR3 consists of 12 residues. The CDR3 DNA reads as TGTGCCAGCTACCCGAACACCGGGGAGCTGTTTTTT. Protein sequence: CASYPNTGELFF.

This rearrangement joins TRBV29-1 to TRBJ2-5, with 7 positions matching TRBD1. V dropped 7 bases and J dropped 5; count of bases not matched to a gene: 7. The CDR3 spans 12 residues. Germline V gene lookup returns CDR1 SQVTM and CDR2 ANQGSEA. The CDR3 bases are TGCAGCGCTTACAGGGGTGATGAGACCCAGTACTTC. Translating gives CSAYRGDETQYF.

This clonotype was counted at least ten times. The V gene is TRBV2, the J gene TRBJ1-2, with 7 bases fitting TRBD1. The CDR3 is made up of 11 amino acids. Germline V gene lookup returns CDR1 SNHLY and CDR2 FYNNEI. V dropped 5 bases and J dropped 13; count of bases not matched to a gene: 7. The CDR3 protein is CASSQGQRFTF. CDR3 nucleotides: TGTGCCAGCAGTCAGGGACAGCGGTTCACCTTC.

V and J are TRBV12-3 or TRBV12-4 and TRBJ2-1; D possibly matches TRBD1 or TRBD2 (5 bases each). The CDR3 spans 18 residues. V was pared by 5 bases and J by 0 bases, with 20 bases between. This CDR3 reads CASSLTLRGPSSYNEQFF. For the CDR3, the DNA is TGTGCCAGCAGTCTAACTCTCCGGGGCCCCAGCTCCTACAATGAGCAGTTCTTC.

This clonotype was seen a handful of times. The CDR3 spells CASSLGRTSGANVLTF. CDR3 nucleotides: TGTGCCAGCAGTTTGGGACGGACCTCTGGGGCCAACGTCCTGACTTTC. The J gene is TRBJ2-6, the V gene TRBV27; D is possibly TRBD1 or TRBD2 (5 bases each). There are 16 residues in the CDR3. Deletions cut 3 bases from V and 0 bases from J, with 9 bases between. The germline gives CDR1 MNHEY, CDR2 SMNVEV (reference sequence).

The J gene is TRBJ2-1, the V gene TRBV6-2 or TRBV6-3; 11 bases match TRBD2. Germline CDR1 and CDR2: MNHEY and SVGEGT. This CDR3 is 16 amino acids long. The V segment lost 4 bases and the J segment 5 bases; nucleotides outside the gene matches: 7. DNA of the CDR3: TGTGCCAGCAGTTCGCTGACTAGCGGGATAGACAATGAGCAGTTCTTC. This translates into CASSSLTSGIDNEQFF.

The chain employs TRBV28 and TRBJ2-6; possible D gene TRBD1, 5 bases. The CDR3 sequence is 19 residues long. V was trimmed by 3 bases and J by 0 bases, leaving 18 bases between them. CDR1 MDHEN and CDR2 SYDVKM come from the germline V gene. CDR3 bases: TGTGCCAGCAGTTTCCCCCCAGGGCTAAGCGTCTCTGGGGCCAACGTCCTGACTTTC. It codes for CASSFPPGLSVSGANVLTF. The entire variable domain, with the rest obtained from reference TRBV28 and TRBJ2-6, is as follows: DVKVTQSSRYLVKRTGEKVFLECVQDMDHENMFWYRQDPGLGLRLIYFSYDVKMKEKGDIPEGYSVSREKKERFSLILESASTNQTSMYLCASSFPPGLSVSGANVLTFGAGSRLTVL.

Comment on this clonotype: Compared with germline, one end of the junction differs, possibly owing to a read error. The CDR3 region has the DNA TGTACCAGCAGCCAACCCCCGGGGGTCGCTGAAGCTTTCTTT. Encoded protein: CTSSQPPGVAEAFF. This chain connects TRBV4-2 to TRBJ1-1, with D perhaps matching TRBD1 (5 bases). The CDR3 covers 14 residues. Germline V gene lookup returns CDR1 LGHNA and CDR2 YNFKEQ.

The CDR3 DNA sequence: TGTGCCAGCATAGGTGGCTTTAGGTACAATGAGCAGTTCTTC. This sequence encodes CASIGGFRYNEQFF. The J gene is TRBJ2-1, the V gene TRBV6-5, with unresolved D. The CDR3 sequence is 14 residues long. CDR1 is MNHEY and CDR2 is SVGAGI in the germline V gene. Trimming removed 7 bases from V and 4 bases from J, with 14 bases in between.

This clonotype was seen only a few times. The rearrangement links TRBV15 to TRBJ2-7; a possible D gene is TRBD2 (5 bases). This CDR3 is 14 amino acids long. Germline CDR1 reads LNHNV; CDR2 reads YYDKDF (reference sequence). V lost 4 bases and J 3 bases, leaving 13 bases between the germline ends. CDR3 loop: CATSTVDEGYEQYF. The CDR3 DNA sequence: TGTGCCACCAGCACCGTCGACGAGGGCTACGAGCAGTACTTC.

CDR3 coding DNA: TGTGCCAGCAGTGAACGGGACCGCGGATCCACCGGGGAGCTGTTTTTT. This gives the protein CASSERDRGSTGELFF. V usage is TRBV2 and J usage is TRBJ2-2, with D possibly being TRBD1 or TRBD2 (5 bases each). Germline CDR1 SNHLY, CDR2 FYNNEI. The CDR3 covers 16 residues. Trimming stripped 2 bases from V and 4 bases from J, with 14 bases between.

This clonotype was found a few times. The chain recombines TRBV12-3 or TRBV12-4 with TRBJ1-1; 10 nucleotides match TRBD1. The CDR3 length is 16 residues. Trimming cost V 7 bases and J 4 bases; bases outside gene matches: 12. The CDR3 DNA sequence: TGTGCCAGCATCCTATGGGACAGGGGAGGGGGCACTGAAGCTTTCTTT. It yields the protein CASILWDRGGGTEAFF.

This clonotype was recorded a few times. The chain couples TRBV27 to TRBJ2-1; 7 nucleotides match TRBD2. J was trimmed by 7 bases and V by 3 bases; bases with no gene match: 6. The CDR3 length is 14 residues. The germline V gene has CDR1 MNHEY and CDR2 SMNVEV (reference sequence). CDR3: CASSFRGSGNEQFF. The CDR3 DNA sequence: TGTGCCAGCAGTTTCCGCGGGAGTGGGAATGAGCAGTTCTTC.

This clonotype was detected only a few times. This sequence joins TRBV4-1 and TRBJ2-5; 12 bases agree with TRBD2. The CDR3 is 16 amino acids. In germline, CDR1 is MGHRA, CDR2 YSYEKL. Losses at the gene ends were 4 bases for V and 3 bases for J; bases not matched to a gene: 6. The CDR3 DNA sequence: TGCGCCAGCAGCCCCACCAGGACTAGCGGGGAAGAGACCCAGTACTTC. It specifies CASSPTRTSGEETQYF.